This TCR beta chain appears in the sequencing data of a study of molecular identifiers for immune sequencing clone quantification. Methods described previously, with TCR primers listed, were used for bulk TCR libraries. TCRdb reanalysed the PCR reads using MiXCR and keeps one entry per CDR3 protein. The sample lists approximately 500,000 distinct CDR3 sequences; roughly 23% were seen once. Study-wide findings and caveats: Should identical TCR molecules share a barcode, the sizes of highly expanded clones could be underestimated.

Germline V CDR1 and CDR2: SGHDN, FVKESK. The CDR3 length is 16 residues. Germline trimming cut 4 bases from V and 0 bases from J; bases unmatched to any gene: 5. This clonotype was picked up many times. The antigen remains undetermined. The receptor comes from a human donor in good health. Some libraries in this study had Jurkat cell RNA spiked in. The sample comprised naive CD8+ T cells from blood, with Jurkat cell RNA spiked in. Subset here: FACS-sorted CD8+CD4-CCR7+CD45RA+ naive T cells. The chain carries TRBV14 and TRBJ2-3; TRBD2 agrees at 9 bases. CDR3 nucleotide sequence: TGTGCCAGCAGCCCAGGTAGCGGGGGCAGCACAGATACGCAGTATTTT. Protein product: CASSPGSGGSTDTQYF.